This passage covers 13 T cell receptor beta chains from one sample sequenced in a study of cytomegalovirus exposure and HLA in healthy donors. This PCR relied on a set of 60 Vbeta primers and 13 Jbeta primers. TCRdb's table, derived via immunoSEQ multiplex PCR, lists solely in-frame clones and lacks some. The sample consists of approximately 170,000 clones, approximately 80% of them appearing once. The sequencing sample was made of PBMCs. These receptors all stem from a woman younger than 30 in good health and CMV-seronegative.

This clone was detected only once. The V and J genes are TRBV5-4 and TRBJ2-3; 9 bases are a match to TRBD2. Germline trimming cut 3 bases from V and 4 bases from J; bases unmatched to any gene: 6. Germline V gene lookup returns CDR1 SGHNT and CDR2 YYREEE (reference sequence). The CDR3 consists of 15 residues. The CDR3 nucleotides are TGTGCCAGCAGCTCCGGACTAGCGAGGGCAGATACGCAGTATTTT. It is translated as CASSSGLARADTQYF.

V gene TRBV30 combines with J gene TRBJ1-1; D ambiguous. Trimming stripped 5 bases from V and 0 bases from J, with 13 bases between. Per germline, CDR1 GTSNPN and CDR2 SVGIG (reference sequence). The CDR3 is 14 residues long. CDR3 loop: CAWVDLEMNTEAFF. CDR3 bases: TGTGCCTGGGTGGACTTGGAAATGAACACTGAAGCTTTCTTT.

This clone was detected only a few times. The chain recombines TRBV7-9 with TRBJ2-6; a possible D gene is TRBD1 (6 bases). Trimming took 1 base from V and 1 from J, leaving 14 bases between them. This CDR3 is built from 18 residues. CDR1 and CDR2 from the germline V gene are SEHNR and FQNEAQ (reference sequence). CDR3 amino acids: CASSLGQGRWSGANVLTF. CDR3 in DNA: TGTGCCAGCAGCTTAGGGCAGGGGCGTTGGTCTGGGGCCAACGTCCTGACTTTC.

The rearrangement joins TRBV18 to TRBJ2-2; the match to TRBD1 covers 7 bases. This CDR3 has 16 amino acids. CDR1 and CDR2 (germline): KGHSH, LQKENI. J was trimmed by 8 bases and V by 5 bases; bases with no gene match: 14. CDR3 DNA sequence: TGTGCCAGCTCAACGGGACAGCCGGGTGCGGGTGGGGAGCTGTTTTTT. This codes for CASSTGQPGAGGELFF.

The chain couples TRBV28 to TRBJ1-2, with D possibly matching TRBD1 (6 bases). V was cut by 8 bases and J by 5 bases, with 18 bases left in between. This CDR3 has 14 amino acids. The germline V gene has CDR1 MDHEN and CDR2 SYDVKM. This chain's CDR3 is CASDVGGARYGYTF. The CDR3, as DNA: TGTGCCAGCGATGTCGGGGGGGCGAGGTATGGCTACACCTTC.

The chain couples TRBV7-9 to TRBJ2-5; D might be TRBD1 (6 bases). V was shortened by 5 bases and J by 7 bases, with 17 bases between the two germline ends. Germline CDR1 SEHNR, CDR2 FQNEAQ (reference sequence). This CDR3 has 14 amino acids. The CDR3 DNA sequence: TGTGCCAGCAGCGCAGTACAGGGCCCAGCGACCCAGTACTTC. Its protein product is CASSAVQGPATQYF. Complete variable domain (other parts from reference TRBV7-9 and TRBJ2-5): DTGVSQNPRHKITKRGQNVTFRCDPISEHNRLYWYRQTLGQGPEFLTYFQNEAQLEKSRLLSDRFSAERPKGSFSTLEIQRTEQGDSAMYLCASSAVQGPATQYFGPGTRLLVL.

In this sample, this clone turned up a few times. The chain employs TRBV9 and TRBJ2-2; TRBD2 is a possible D gene (6 bases). The length of the CDR3 is 13 residues. Per the germline V gene, CDR1 is SGDLS and CDR2 is YYNGEE. Trimming stripped 0 bases from V and 7 bases from J, with 7 bases between. Written as DNA, the CDR3 is TGTGCCAGCAGCGTAGCGGGAGTCGGGGAGCTGTTTTTT. It translates to CASSVAGVGELFF. Supplemented by reference TRBV9 and TRBJ2-2, the full variable domain reads DSGVTQTPKHLITATGQRVTLRCSPRSGDLSVYWYQQSLDQGLQFLIQYYNGEERAKGNILERFSAQQFPDLHSELNLSSLELGDSALYFCASSVAGVGELFFGEGSRLTVL.

J is TRBJ2-2 and V is TRBV7-6, with 8 bases identical to TRBD2. V shed 1 base, J shed 7 bases, and the junction held 11 bases outside the gene matches. CDR1 and CDR2 (germline): SGHVS, FNYEAQ. This CDR3 has 17 amino acids. DNA of the CDR3: TGTGCCAGCAGCTTAGGGCGACTGATAGCGGGGCACGGGGAGCTGTTTTTT. Its protein product is CASSLGRLIAGHGELFF.

The V call is TRBV2, the J call TRBJ1-2; D is ambiguous. V was trimmed by 4 bases and J by 6 bases, leaving 21 bases between them. This CDR3 region has 16 residues. Germline loops: CDR1 SNHLY, CDR2 FYNNEI. CDR3 DNA sequence: TGTGCCAGCAGTGTCGAGGGTCGTATTCGAAGTAATGGCTACACCTTC. Translated, it gives CASSVEGRIRSNGYTF.

This clone was detected a few times. The chain is built from TRBV28 and TRBJ2-6; 10 bases fit TRBD1. There are 17 residues in the CDR3. V was pared by 2 bases and J by 1 base, with 2 bases of the junction left unmatched. The germline V gene has CDR1 MDHEN and CDR2 SYDVKM. CDR3 sequence (DNA): TGTGCCAGCAGTTTAGGGGACAGGGGTTCTGGGGCCAACGTCCTGACTTTC. It encodes CASSLGDRGSGANVLTF.

The J gene is TRBJ2-1, the V gene TRBV15; 7 bases fit TRBD2. This CDR3 is 19 amino acids long. The junction had 22 bases not matched to a gene; V was cut back by 2 bases and J by 9 bases. CDR1 is LNHNV and CDR2 is YYDKDF in the germline V gene (reference sequence). CDR3 in DNA: TGTGCCACCAGCAGACCACCGGCGTCTTGGCGGGAGCCCCAGGGTGAGCAGTTCTTC. Its protein is CATSRPPASWREPQGEQFF.

This chain uses TRBV6-5 with TRBJ1-2; TRBD1 agrees at 11 bases. CDR3 length: 15 residues. Germline trimming cut 5 bases from V and 7 bases from J; bases unmatched to any gene: 9. In germline, CDR1 is MNHEY, CDR2 SVGAGI. The CDR3 loop is CASSPGTGGLAGYTF. The CDR3 bases are TGTGCCAGCAGTCCCGGGACAGGGGGTCTCGCTGGCTACACCTTC.

In this sample, this clone turned up a few times. This rearrangement joins TRBV5-5 to TRBJ1-5; TRBD1 matches 7 bases. The trim removed 0 bases at V and 4 bases at J, leaving 1 base unmatched. Germline V CDR1 and CDR2: SGHKS, YYEKEE (reference sequence). The CDR3 consists of 14 residues. The CDR3 nucleotides are TGTGCCAGCAGCTTGGAGACAGGGAATCAGCCCCAGCATTTT. Its translation: CASSLETGNQPQHF.